Listed below are T cell receptor beta chains from one sample, sequenced in a study of T cells after yellow fever vaccination. TCRdb reanalysed the 5' RACE reads using MiXCR and keeps one entry per CDR3 protein. This table has under 150,000 distinct CDR3 sequences, 6.5% to 8.5% appearing once. The sample here was CD4+ T cells sorted from PBMCs, taken 5 days after the yellow fever booster vaccination. The source is a man younger than 40 who received the YFV17D yellow fever vaccine. CDR3s include the opening cysteine and the closing phenylalanine or tryptophan. D genes are given only for firm matches. Some rows mark clone size as missing; the rest say once, few, many or name a class of expanded clone.

>TRBJ2-1|many|TRBD2|TRBV5-1|18
CASSFGLAGARLNNEQFF
TGCGCCAGCAGCTTCGGACTAGCGGGAGCGCGTTTGAACAATGAGCAGTTCTTC
>TRBJ2-7|many|TRBD2|TRBV7-9|15
CASSHRSGDLSEQYF
TGTGCCAGCAGCCATCGTAGCGGGGACCTGAGCGAGCAGTACTTC
>TRBJ2-7|many|TRBD1|TRBV12-3/TRBV12-4|14
CASSLGDSPYEQYF
TGTGCCAGCAGTTTGGGGGACAGCCCCTACGAGCAGTACTTC
>TRBJ2-7|many|NA|TRBV4-3|14
CASSQDRGTYEQYF
TGCGCCAGCAGCCAAGATCGGGGAACCTACGAGCAGTACTTC
>TRBJ1-4|many|NA|TRBV15|14
CATSRDITTEKLFF
TGTGCCACCAGCAGAGATATAACGACAGAAAAACTGTTTTTT
>TRBJ2-3|many|TRBD2|TRBV29-1|13
CSEGAGGTDTQYF
TGCAGCGAGGGAGCGGGAGGAACAGATACGCAGTATTTT
>TRBJ2-5|few|TRBD2|TRBV20-1|16
CSARDVRLADQETQYF
TGCAGTGCTAGAGATGTGAGACTAGCGGACCAAGAGACCCAGTACTTC
>TRBJ2-7|many|NA|TRBV20-1|13
CSALQDGSYEQYF
TGCAGTGCTCTTCAGGACGGGTCCTACGAGCAGTACTTC
>TRBJ2-2|many|TRBD1|TRBV3-1|16
CASSLGRGLNTGELFF
TGTGCCAGCAGCCTGGGCAGGGGGCTGAACACCGGGGAGCTGTTTTTT
>TRBJ2-1|many|NA|TRBV13|12
CASSLEKAAQFF
TGTGCCAGCAGCTTAGAAAAAGCGGCGCAGTTCTTC
>TRBJ1-1|NA|NA|TRBV5-4|16
CASSFGGPSMNTEAFF
TGTGCCAGCAGCTTTGGGGGACCTTCTATGAACACTGAAGCTTTCTTT
>TRBJ2-5|few|NA|TRBV5-1|12
CASSQTRETQYF
TGCGCCAGCAGCCAGACTAGGGAGACCCAGTACTTC
>TRBJ1-2|many|TRBD1|TRBV5-8|15
CASSLTTGGNYGYTF
TGTGCCAGCAGCTTGACCACAGGGGGCAACTATGGCTACACCTTC